The 17 T cell receptor beta chains presented below share a single source sample, sequenced in a study of HIV-infected patients and healthy controls. The repertoire came from unfractionated whole blood and reflected all unsorted peripheral T cells. cDNA was made from around 0.5 ug RNA using alpha and beta constant primers. Separate chain-specific third strand synthesis with multiplexing indices produced the alpha and beta libraries. TCRdb redid the calling of the 5' RACE reads with MiXCR, one entry per CDR3 protein. The data show about 15,000 distinct CDR3 sequences, with approximately 7% seen just once and roughly 8.5% held by the top ten. Source material: blood. These receptors all come from an adult in good health.

Many counts were recorded for this clonotype. The chain recombines TRBV4-3 with TRBJ1-2, with 8 bases identical to TRBD1. V shed 4 bases and J 2 bases; nucleotides not matched to a gene: 6. The CDR3 loop spans 15 amino acids. CDR1 and CDR2 (germline): LGHNA, YSLEER. CDR3 sequence reads: CASSLETGANYGYTF. Here the CDR3 DNA reads TGCGCCAGCAGCCTGGAGACAGGGGCCAACTATGGCTACACCTTC.

By proportion, this clonotype is medium-sized. The chain combines TRBV29-1 with TRBJ1-2; D is uncertain. CDR3 size: 13 residues. Trimming shortened V by 3 bases and J by 8 bases, and 16 bases separated the two germline ends. Per germline, CDR1 SQVTM and CDR2 ANQGSEA. CDR3 in DNA: TGCAGCGTTGACGGGTCGGGAAGAATCGGCTACACCTTC. Translated, it gives CSVDGSGRIGYTF.

This clonotype was counted a few times. The J gene is TRBJ2-7, the V gene TRBV6-5, with 9 positions matching TRBD2. Germline CDR1 is MNHEY and CDR2 is SVGAGI. The CDR3 contains 11 residues. DNA for the CDR3: TGTGCGAGCGGGAGGCGATACGAGCAGTACTTC. Its translation is CASGRRYEQYF.

Many counts were recorded for this clonotype. The rearrangement joins TRBV6-2 or TRBV6-3 to TRBJ1-1; D gene uncertain. The CDR3 runs 12 residues. From germline, CDR1 is MNHEY and CDR2 SVGEGT. V dropped 4 bases and J dropped 4 bases, with 7 bases sitting between them. CDR3 bases: TGTGCCAGCAGTTTGGCGAGCACTGAAGCTTTCTTT. It yields the protein CASSLASTEAFF.

This clonotype is medium-sized (0.01 to 0.1%) by share. The chain couples TRBV20-1 to TRBJ2-1; the match to TRBD2 covers 8 bases. V dropped 5 bases and J dropped 3; count of bases not matched to a gene: 12. The CDR3 has 16 amino acids. Germline V CDR1 and CDR2: DFQATT, SNEGSKA (reference sequence). The CDR3 region has the DNA TGCAGTGCTGCCCAGGGAGCGGGAGTTGACTACAATGAGCAGTTCTTC. This encodes CSAAQGAGVDYNEQFF.

Many counts were recorded for this clonotype. V usage is TRBV19 and J usage is TRBJ2-1; D is perhaps TRBD2 (6 bases). Germline values: CDR1 LNHDA, CDR2 SQIVND (reference sequence). The CDR3 has 15 amino acids. Trimming stripped 3 bases from V and 6 bases from J, with 15 bases between. The CDR3 spells CASSIGDFARNEQFF. The CDR3, as DNA: TGTGCCAGTAGTATCGGGGACTTCGCTCGCAATGAGCAGTTCTTC.

This clonotype has ten or more counts. The chain is built from TRBV12-3 or TRBV12-4 and TRBJ2-2, with TRBD1 matching 11 bases. Trimming removed 6 bases from V and 4 bases from J; junction bases left unmatched: 7. The CDR3 covers 16 residues. Here the CDR3 DNA reads TGTGCCAGCAGCCGAGGACAGGGGGCGATCACCGGGGAGCTGTTTTTT. Translating it yields CASSRGQGAITGELFF.

The rearrangement links TRBV11-2 to TRBJ1-5; D is ambiguous. V gave up 3 bases and J gave up 0 bases, with 3 bases separating them. The germline V gene encodes CDR1 SGHAT and CDR2 FQNNGV. The CDR3 sequence is 13 residues long. This CDR3 is CASSFISNQPQHF. CDR3 DNA: TGTGCCAGCAGCTTTATTAGCAATCAGCCCCAGCATTTT.

This clonotype was found many times. DNA of the CDR3: TGTGCCATCAGTGCTCTTGTACCCCTTATTACTGAAGCTTTCTTT. It encodes CAISALVPLITEAFF. This chain connects TRBV10-3 to TRBJ1-1; D gene uncertain. CDR1 and CDR2 (germline): ENHRY, SYGVKD. V lost 4 bases and J lost 5, with 17 bases in between. The CDR3 runs 15 residues.

This clonotype has at least ten counts. The chain is built from TRBV2 and TRBJ2-7; 7 bases line up with TRBD2. This CDR3 is built from 12 residues. The V gene's germline CDR1 is SNHLY and CDR2 FYNNEI. Germline trimming cut 6 bases from V and 7 bases from J; bases unmatched to any gene: 6. The CDR3: CASRGEGWEQYF. CDR3 bases: TGTGCCAGCAGAGGGGAGGGTTGGGAGCAGTACTTC.

The table lists this clonotype with many counts. The chain joins TRBV3-1 to TRBJ1-4; D call uncertain. Trimming pared 4 bases from V and 12 bases from J, leaving 18 bases between. CDR1 is LGHDT, CDR2 YNNKEL, per germline (reference sequence). This CDR3 is built from 14 residues. The CDR3 is CASSRGGGSVELFF. For the CDR3, the DNA is TGTGCCAGCAGCCGCGGCGGCGGTTCGGTAGAACTGTTTTTT.

This clonotype occurred many times. This CDR3 reads CASSQTANYEQYF. The CDR3 DNA follows: TGCGCCAGCAGCCAGACAGCAAACTACGAGCAGTACTTC. The V and J genes are TRBV5-1 and TRBJ2-7, with a possible D match to TRBD1 (5 bases). CDR1 is SGHRS and CDR2 is YFSETQ in the germline V gene. The CDR3 loop spans 13 amino acids. Trimming shortened V by 4 bases and J by 3 bases, and 11 bases separated the two germline ends.

This clonotype was seen a few times. This rearrangement joins TRBV19 to TRBJ2-1, with unresolved D. The germline CDR1 and CDR2 sequences are LNHDA and SQIVND (reference sequence). This CDR3 has 15 amino acids. V lost 5 bases and J lost 5, with 16 bases in between. For the CDR3, the DNA is TGTGCCAGTAGTGCTGAAAGCCGAACTAACAATGAGCAGTTCTTC. Translating it yields CASSAESRTNNEQFF.

This clonotype occurred many times. The rearrangement uses TRBV5-3 and TRBJ2-1; D unclear. TRBV5-3 is given ORF status, its function remaining uncertain. V was pared by 0 bases and J by 8 bases, with 9 bases between. There are 13 residues in the CDR3. The CDR3 nucleotides read TGTGCCAGAAGCTTGGCCGGGTTCGATGAGCAGTTCTTC. This translates into CARSLAGFDEQFF.

In its sample, this clonotype was seen many times. This sequence joins TRBV2 and TRBJ2-3; 9 bases align to TRBD1. Unmatched junction bases numbered 6, after V lost 6 bases and J lost 5 bases. The CDR3 sequence is 14 residues long. From germline, CDR1 is SNHLY and CDR2 FYNNEI. The CDR3 DNA sequence: TGTGCCAGCAGCCCGGGACAGGGACTAGATACGCAGTATTTT. Protein product: CASSPGQGLDTQYF.

At least ten counts were recorded for this clonotype. The J gene is TRBJ1-2, the V gene TRBV20-1; D might be TRBD1 (6 bases). The ends were cut back, 6 bases at V and 8 bases at J, with 13 bases in the middle. This CDR3 has 11 residues. Germline CDR1 is DFQATT and CDR2 is SNEGSKA (reference sequence). In DNA form, the CDR3 reads TGCAGTGCCAAACAGGGAGGCGGCTACACCTTC. Translation: CSAKQGGGYTF.

At least ten counts were recorded for this clonotype. The chain uses TRBV7-9 and TRBJ2-1; possible D gene TRBD2, 6 bases. V was shortened by 4 bases and J by 2 bases, with 15 bases between the two germline ends. Per the germline V gene, CDR1 is SEHNR and CDR2 is FQNEAQ (reference sequence). The CDR3 has 16 residues. The CDR3 protein is CASSSPGLVAYNEQFF. The CDR3 DNA follows: TGTGCCAGCAGCTCCCCGGGACTCGTCGCCTACAATGAGCAGTTCTTC.